This passage covers 14 T cell receptor beta chains from one sample sequenced in a study of blood T cell repertoires in COVID-19. Assay: immunoSEQ multiplex PCR; the TCRdb copy retains only in-frame clones and omits some. This repertoire shows some 95,000 clones, around three quarters found once; its top ten account for approximately 8.9%. The sample comprised peripheral blood. All receptors derive from a man aged 45-65 years who had recovered from COVID-19.

The CDR3 nucleotides read TGTGCCAGCGGGACTAGCGGGAATAGGACCTACAATGAGCAGTTCTTC. Translation gives CASGTSGNRTYNEQFF. The gene calls are TRBV9 and TRBJ2-1, with TRBD2 identical over 13 bases. The trim removed 7 bases at V and 2 bases at J, leaving 6 bases unmatched. CDR1 SGDLS and CDR2 YYNGEE come from the germline V gene. The length of the CDR3 is 16 residues. The variable domain in full, with the rest retrieved from reference TRBV9 and TRBJ2-1, is DSGVTQTPKHLITATGQRVTLRCSPRSGDLSVYWYQQSLDQGLQFLIQYYNGEERAKGNILERFSAQQFPDLHSELNLSSLELGDSALYFCASGTSGNRTYNEQFFGPGTRLTVL.

This chain connects TRBV27 to TRBJ2-2; 9 nucleotides agree with TRBD2. Germline V CDR1 and CDR2: MNHEY, SMNVEV (reference sequence). V dropped 5 bases and J dropped 1; count of bases not matched to a gene: 5. The CDR3 contains 16 residues. DNA of the CDR3: TGTGCCAGCAGTGCGACTAGCGGAATGAACACCGGGGAGCTGTTTTTT. Encoded protein: CASSATSGMNTGELFF.

The rearrangement joins TRBV10-3 to TRBJ1-2; D perhaps matches TRBD1 (5 bases). There are 13 residues in the CDR3. Germline V gene lookup returns CDR1 ENHRY and CDR2 SYGVKD. With 8 bases removed from V and 2 bases from J, the gap between germline ends came to 12 bases. The CDR3 region has the DNA TGTGCCATCCGCGGGGCAGGGAACTATGGCTACACCTTC. Amino acid sequence: CAIRGAGNYGYTF.

This clone came up a few times. The chain employs TRBV10-2 and TRBJ2-7, with TRBD1 matching over 7 bases. Trimming took 4 bases from V and 4 from J; bases not matched to a gene: 7. Germline CDR1 reads WSHSY; CDR2 reads SAAADI. CDR3 size: 14 residues. The CDR3 region is CASSGTGAVYEQYF. CDR3 coding DNA: TGCGCCAGCAGTGGGACAGGAGCAGTTTACGAGCAGTACTTC.

DNA for the CDR3: TGTGCCAGCTCACTACTACAGGGTAACTCCGGGGAGCTGTTTTTT. This translates into CASSLLQGNSGELFF. The rearrangement uses TRBV9 and TRBJ2-2, with D perhaps TRBD1 (6 bases). Germline loops: CDR1 SGDLS, CDR2 YYNGEE. The CDR3 loop spans 15 amino acids. Trimming took off 7 bases at V and 6 bases at J, with 19 bases between the two ends.

V and J are TRBV24-1 and TRBJ2-1; TRBD2 matches at 8 bases. Trimming cost V 3 bases and J 0 bases; bases outside gene matches: 6. The length of the CDR3 is 17 residues. Germline V gene sequence: CDR1 KGHDR, CDR2 SFDVKD. The CDR3 protein is CATSDPIAGSSYNEQFF. CDR3 bases: TGTGCCACCAGTGATCCGATAGCGGGGAGCTCCTACAATGAGCAGTTCTTC.

This clone showed up just a few times. The chain recombines TRBV6-6 with TRBJ2-1; no firm D call. This CDR3 region has 14 residues. V was trimmed by 2 bases and J by 9 bases, leaving 14 bases between them. Germline CDR1 and CDR2: MNHNY and SVGAGI (reference sequence). The CDR3 nucleotides are TGTGCCAGCAGTTACGTCTCTGAGTTTAGTGAGCAGTTCTTC. Amino acids: CASSYVSEFSEQFF.

This clone was counted a single time. This CDR3 reads CALRGQETGELFF. CDR3 sequence (DNA): TGTGCCCTTAGGGGACAGGAGACCGGGGAGCTGTTTTTT. J is TRBJ2-2 and V is TRBV10-3, with 8 bases aligning to TRBD1. V lost 11 bases, J lost 5 bases, and 7 bases stayed unmatched. The CDR3 loop spans 13 amino acids. The germline V gene encodes CDR1 ENHRY and CDR2 SYGVKD.

The chain has TRBV11-2 and TRBJ1-4; D is undetermined. Germline CDR1 is SGHAT and CDR2 is FQNNGV. Between the trimmed V and J ends, which lost 1 base and 6 bases, there was a span of 12 bases. The CDR3 is 15 residues long. The CDR3 DNA reads as TGTGCCAGCAGCTTAGCCACGGACTCCTATGAAAAACTGTTTTTT. It codes for CASSLATDSYEKLFF.

The chain carries TRBV2 and TRBJ1-5; 9 positions agree with TRBD1. The trim removed 6 bases at V and 5 bases at J, leaving 5 bases unmatched. The CDR3 has 14 amino acids. CDR1 and CDR2 (germline): SNHLY, FYNNEI. CDR3 region: CASSPGQGYQPQHF. As DNA, the CDR3 is TGTGCCAGCAGCCCAGGACAGGGGTATCAGCCCCAGCATTTT.

This clone was seen repeatedly, ten times or more. The chain has TRBV10-2 and TRBJ1-3; maybe TRBD1 (5 bases). The CDR3 is 15 amino acids. The V gene lost 6 bases and the J gene lost 0 bases, with 12 bases spanning the gap. Germline V lookup: CDR1 WSHSY, CDR2 SAAADI. CDR3 sequence: CASRATVSSGNTIYF. CDR3 sequence (DNA): TGCGCCAGCAGGGCGACAGTTTCCTCTGGAAACACCATATATTTT.

J is TRBJ2-2 and V is TRBV19, with TRBD2 identical over 7 bases. The CDR3 runs to 16 residues. The germline V gene encodes CDR1 LNHDA and CDR2 SQIVND (reference sequence). J gave up 1 base and V 6 bases, and 8 bases lay outside the gene matches. The CDR3 here is CASRRGTTLNTGELFF. CDR3 nucleotide sequence: TGTGCCAGTAGACGAGGGACTACCCTGAACACCGGGGAGCTGTTTTTT.

This clone was seen once. This sequence joins TRBV4-2 and TRBJ2-5, with TRBD2 matching 8 bases. Trimming removed 5 bases from V and 4 bases from J; junction bases left unmatched: 18. CDR1 LGHNA and CDR2 YNFKEQ come from the germline V gene. This CDR3 contains 18 residues. The CDR3 DNA follows: TGTGCCAGCAGCTCTCTCCCCCGGGCCTTTAGCGGGGTAGAGACCCAGTACTTC. It yields the protein CASSSLPRAFSGVETQYF.

This clone came up a few times. V gene TRBV15 combines with J gene TRBJ2-2; 7 nucleotides match TRBD1. This CDR3 has 17 residues. The germline gives CDR1 LNHNV, CDR2 YYDKDF (reference sequence). V lost 3 bases and J lost 7; bases outside the gene matches: 14. The CDR3 DNA sequence: TGTGCCACCAGCAGCGACCAAGACAGGGCCCCAATCGGGGAGCTGTTTTTT. It translates to CATSSDQDRAPIGELFF.